This TCR beta chain comes out of a study of T cells in Graves' hyperthyroidism and ophthalmopathy. Hyperthyroidism patients were newly diagnosed, had disease duration under 2 months, and were aged 18 to 65 years. Investigators excluded patients with uncontrolled infection, other autoimmune disease, pregnancy or lactation. The V end lost 6 bases, the J end lost 3 bases, and 24 bases lay between the germline ends. Germline loops: CDR1 MGHDK, CDR2 SYGVNS. The CDR3 is made up of 17 amino acids. The CDR3 regions of TCR beta were amplified from RNA transcripts. When the TCR CDR3 underwent first-round RT-PCR, the HTBI primer set was used. TCRdb reprocessed the multiplex PCR reads via MiXCR and lists one record per CDR3 protein. The data contain 560,000 or so distinct CDR3 sequences, about 43% of them singletons. This clonotype appeared once.

Sequenced: peripheral blood or thyroid tissue (not recorded which). V gene TRBV25-1 combines with J gene TRBJ2-7, with D perhaps TRBD1 (7 bases). This TCR was sampled from a woman aged 18-29 years with Graves' hyperthyroidism. The CDR3 DNA is TGTGCCAGCAGCCAAGATCTAAGGGGGCGGGAAAGCTACGAGCAGTACTTC. This codes for CASSQDLRGRESYEQYF.